This T cell receptor beta chain was documented in a study of radiotherapy plus CTLA-4 blockade in lung cancer. For the study at large: An objective response was seen in around a sixth of patients, and disease control in about 31%.

With 6 bases clipped from V and 6 bases from J, the junction kept 8 bases outside the gene matches. The CDR3 is 15 residues long. Germline V CDR1 and CDR2: MNHEY, SMNVEV (reference sequence). Study-wide results and caveats: Radiotherapy was combined with ipilimumab, and tumor-derived TCR clones then expanded in blood.

As for this clone: Antigen specificity is unknown.

Sequenced by immunoSEQ multiplex PCR; TCRdb stores in-frame clones only, minus some. The table lists tens of thousands of clones, almost 85% of them singletons, with around 4.4% in the top ten. The rearrangement uses TRBV27 and TRBJ1-5; the match to TRBD1 covers 10 bases. This clonotype was obtained from a human donor with non-small cell lung cancer whose response to radiotherapy plus ipilimumab could not be evaluated. Sequenced material: peripheral blood, taken from a patient treated with radiotherapy plus ipilimumab. The CDR3 coding sequence is TGTGCCAGCAGCTACCTAGGGACAGGGGTTCAGCCCCAGCATTTT. Its translation: CASSYLGTGVQPQHF.